The rows below give T cell receptor beta chains drawn from one sample of a study of CD8 T cells in Susac syndrome. TCRdb re-called the immunoSEQ multiplex PCR reads through MiXCR, storing one row per CDR3 protein. The sample holds around 280,000 distinct CDR3 sequences; about 90% are singletons and the top ten take roughly 0.064%. The specimen was CD4+ T cells from PBMCs. These receptors were collected from a human donor with multiple sclerosis. Both conserved end residues are part of each CDR3. Each record gives: clone size, D gene, V gene, J gene, CDR3 protein, CDR3 DNA. The D gene is left open where the match is weak. Clone size is not always given. Where it is, it says once, few, many or a class for expanded clones.

>-|-|TRBV12-3/TRBV12-4|TRBJ2-2
CASSLAAGELFF
TGTGCCAGCAGTTTGGCAGCCGGGGAGCTGTTTTTT
>-|-|TRBV4-2|TRBJ2-1
CASSSEYRVLNEQFF
TGTGCCAGCAGCAGCGAGTACAGGGTCTTGAATGAGCAGTTCTTC
>-|-|TRBV7-8|TRBJ2-7
CASRPTPRPSYEQYF
TGTGCCAGCAGGCCGACTCCCCGCCCTTCCTACGAGCAGTACTTC
>-|TRBD1|TRBV7-6|TRBJ1-2
CASSRLTGPYGYTF
TGTGCCAGCAGCAGACTGACAGGGCCCTATGGCTACACCTTC
>-|-|TRBV6-5|TRBJ1-1
CASRPLRSGNTEAFF
TGTGCCAGCAGACCGCTCCGTTCAGGGAACACTGAAGCTTTCTTT
>-|TRBD1|TRBV27|TRBJ1-2
CASSLVQGAYGYTF
TGTGCCAGCAGTTTGGTCCAGGGGGCCTATGGCTACACCTTC
>-|TRBD1|TRBV29-1|TRBJ2-7
CSVGRTGDYEQYF
TGCAGCGTTGGAAGGACAGGGGACTACGAGCAGTACTTC
>-|-|TRBV19|TRBJ2-6
CATTGTAGANVLTF
TGTGCCACCACAGGAACTGCTGGGGCCAACGTCCTGACTTTC
>-|-|TRBV5-1|TRBJ1-2
CASSLVQGVDGYTF
TGCGCCAGCAGCTTGGTCCAAGGTGTTGATGGCTACACCTTC
>once|-|TRBV6-5|TRBJ1-2
CASSYSPVYSYTF
TGTGCCAGCAGTTACAGCCCGGTCTACAGCTACACCTTC
>-|TRBD2|TRBV6-6|TRBJ2-1
CASSPSGRGYNEQFF
TGTGCCAGCAGTCCTAGCGGGAGAGGGTACAATGAGCAGTTCTTC
>few|-|TRBV2|TRBJ2-1
CASSGQGYNEQFF
TGTGCCAGCAGTGGCCAGGGGTACAATGAGCAGTTCTTC
>-|-|TRBV6-1|TRBJ1-5
CASTTVGFQPQHF
TGTGCCAGCACGACAGTTGGATTTCAGCCCCAGCATTTT
>-|TRBD1|TRBV2|TRBJ2-2
CASSGPGQGITGELFF
TGTGCCAGCAGTGGGCCGGGACAGGGTATCACCGGGGAGCTGTTTTTT
>once|-|TRBV7-2|TRBJ1-1
CASRAGPYYTEAFF
TGTGCCAGCAGAGCAGGACCTTACTACACTGAAGCTTTCTTT
>-|TRBD1|TRBV7-3|TRBJ1-1
CASSLMGTGVLPNTEAFF
TGTGCCAGCAGCTTAATGGGGACAGGGGTTTTGCCGAACACTGAAGCTTTCTTT
>-|TRBD2|TRBV30|TRBJ2-7
CAWSVRAGVGQYF
TGTGCCTGGAGCGTCCGGGCGGGGGTCGGGCAGTACTTC
>-|TRBD1|TRBV20-1|TRBJ2-5
CSAQGAVGETQYF
TGCAGTGCCCAGGGGGCTGTAGGAGAGACCCAGTACTTC
>-|TRBD1|TRBV6-5|TRBJ2-1
CASSYRYRGNEQFF
TGTGCCAGCAGTTACCGCTACAGGGGGAATGAGCAGTTCTTC
>-|-|TRBV7-9|TRBJ2-1
CASSFGTGSSYNEQFF
TGTGCCAGCAGCTTTGGGACTGGTAGCTCCTACAATGAGCAGTTCTTC
>-|-|TRBV6-2/TRBV6-3|TRBJ2-7
CASSPTLLSATSYEQYF
TGTGCCAGCAGTCCCACCCTCCTTAGCGCAACCTCCTACGAGCAGTACTTC
>-|-|TRBV20-1|TRBJ2-3
CSARGPDTQYF
TGCAGTGCTAGGGGCCCGGATACGCAGTATTTT